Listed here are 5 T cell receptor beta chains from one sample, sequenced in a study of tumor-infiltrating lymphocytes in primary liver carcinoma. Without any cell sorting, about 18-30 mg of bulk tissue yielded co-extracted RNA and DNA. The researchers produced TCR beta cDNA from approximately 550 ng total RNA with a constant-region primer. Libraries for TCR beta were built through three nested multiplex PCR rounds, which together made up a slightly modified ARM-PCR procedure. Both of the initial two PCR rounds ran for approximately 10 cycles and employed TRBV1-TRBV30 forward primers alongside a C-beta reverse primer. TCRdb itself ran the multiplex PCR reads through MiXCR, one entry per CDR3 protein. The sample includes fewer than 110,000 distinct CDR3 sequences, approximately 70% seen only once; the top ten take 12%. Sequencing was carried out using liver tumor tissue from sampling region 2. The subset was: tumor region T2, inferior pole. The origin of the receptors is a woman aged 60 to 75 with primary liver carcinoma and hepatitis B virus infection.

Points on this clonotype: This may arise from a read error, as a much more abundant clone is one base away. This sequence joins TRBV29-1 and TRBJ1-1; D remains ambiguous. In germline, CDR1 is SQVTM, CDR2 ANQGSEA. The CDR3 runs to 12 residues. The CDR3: CSVGRGGTEALF. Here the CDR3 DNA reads TGCAGCGTTGGTCGGGGAGGTACTGAAGCTCTCTTT.

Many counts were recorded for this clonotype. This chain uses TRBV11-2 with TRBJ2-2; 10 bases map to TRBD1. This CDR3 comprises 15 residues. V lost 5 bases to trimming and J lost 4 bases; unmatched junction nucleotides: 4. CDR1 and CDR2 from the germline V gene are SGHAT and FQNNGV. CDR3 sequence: CASSLRTGGTGELFF. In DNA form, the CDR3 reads TGTGCCAGCAGCCTGAGGACAGGGGGCACCGGGGAGCTGTTTTTT.

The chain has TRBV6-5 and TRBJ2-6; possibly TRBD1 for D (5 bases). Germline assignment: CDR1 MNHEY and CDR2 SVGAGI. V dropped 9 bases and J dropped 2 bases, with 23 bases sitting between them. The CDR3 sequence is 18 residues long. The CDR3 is CASSKGSRVVPGANVLTF. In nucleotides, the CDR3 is TGTGCCAGTAGTAAAGGGTCCAGGGTGGTCCCTGGGGCCAACGTCCTGACTTTC.

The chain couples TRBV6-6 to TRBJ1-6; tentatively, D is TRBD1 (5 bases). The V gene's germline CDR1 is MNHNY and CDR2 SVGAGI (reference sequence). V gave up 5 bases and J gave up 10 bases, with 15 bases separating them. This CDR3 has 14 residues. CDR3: CASSRGQEGSPLHF. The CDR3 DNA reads TGTGCCAGCAGTAGAGGGCAAGAGGGGTCACCCCTCCACTTT.

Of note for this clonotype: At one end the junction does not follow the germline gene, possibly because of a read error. CDR3 nucleotides: TGTGCCAGCGGGGACCTACTAGACTACCCGAATTTT. Protein sequence: CASGDLLDYPNF. The chain joins TRBV2 to TRBJ2-3; tentatively, D is TRBD1 or TRBD2 (5 bases each). The CDR3 totals 12 residues. Germline loops: CDR1 SNHLY, CDR2 FYNNEI. Based on the CDR3 plus reference TRBV2 and TRBJ2-3, the full variable domain is EPEVTQTPSHQVTQMGQEVILRCVPISNHLYFYWYRQILGQKVEFLVSFYNNEISEKSEIFDDQFSVERPDGSNFTLKIRSTKLEDSAMYFCASGDLLDYPNFGPGTRLTVL.